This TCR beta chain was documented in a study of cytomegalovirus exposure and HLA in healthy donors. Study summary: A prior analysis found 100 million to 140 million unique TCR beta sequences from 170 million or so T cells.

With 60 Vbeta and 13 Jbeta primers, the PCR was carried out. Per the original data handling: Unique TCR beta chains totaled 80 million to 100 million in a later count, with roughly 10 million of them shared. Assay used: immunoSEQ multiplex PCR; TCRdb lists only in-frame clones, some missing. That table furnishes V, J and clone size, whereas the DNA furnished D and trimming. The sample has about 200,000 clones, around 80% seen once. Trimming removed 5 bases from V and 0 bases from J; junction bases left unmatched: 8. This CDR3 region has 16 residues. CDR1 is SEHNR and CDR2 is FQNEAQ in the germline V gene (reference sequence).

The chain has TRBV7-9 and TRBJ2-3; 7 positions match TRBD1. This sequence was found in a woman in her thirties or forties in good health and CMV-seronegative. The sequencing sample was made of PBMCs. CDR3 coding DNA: TGTGCCAGCAGCCCGACAGGGACCACTAGCACAGATACGCAGTATTTT. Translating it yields CASSPTGTTSTDTQYF.